A selection of T cell receptor beta chains follows, all from one sample in a study of shared clonotypes between healthy human individuals. The assay was immunoSEQ multiplex PCR, and TCRdb's table has in-frame clones only and misses some. The sample shows fewer than 650,000 clones, around three quarters of them seen only once. What was sequenced was PBMCs. These receptors were obtained from a woman aged 40-49 years in good health. Some clones in this sample may be carry-over from other donors' samples. The CDR3 runs from the conserved cysteine through the conserved F or W. D genes are given only for firm matches. Expanded clones are given a class, and other clones once, few, many or no size at all.

v_gene: TRBV7-9
abundance: .
d_gene: .
j_gene: TRBJ2-7
CDR3aa: CASSPGPYEQYF
CDR3nt: TGTGCCAGCAGCCCCGGACCCTACGAGCAGTACTTC

v_gene: TRBV4-1
abundance: .
d_gene: TRBD2
j_gene: TRBJ2-3
CDR3aa: CASSRVLAPDTQYF
CDR3nt: TGCGCCAGCAGCCGAGTACTAGCGCCAGATACGCAGTATTTT

v_gene: TRBV5-4
abundance: .
d_gene: .
j_gene: TRBJ1-4
CDR3aa: CASSLRGGEKLFF
CDR3nt: TGTGCCAGCAGCTTGAGGGGGGGTGAAAAACTGTTTTTT

v_gene: TRBV18
abundance: few
d_gene: .
j_gene: TRBJ2-1
CDR3aa: CASSPLFNNEQFF
CDR3nt: TGTGCCAGCTCACCGCTCTTTAACAATGAGCAGTTCTTC

v_gene: TRBV27
abundance: .
d_gene: TRBD2
j_gene: TRBJ2-3
CDR3aa: CASSLKPPRTSGRAHGTQYF
CDR3nt: TGTGCCAGCAGTTTGAAACCCCCTAGGACTAGCGGGAGGGCTCACGGTACGCAGTATTTT

v_gene: TRBV7-2
abundance: few
d_gene: .
j_gene: TRBJ1-5
CDR3aa: CASSFYRDQPQHF
CDR3nt: TGTGCCAGCAGCTTTTACAGAGATCAGCCCCAGCATTTT

v_gene: TRBV4-1
abundance: .
d_gene: .
j_gene: TRBJ2-3
CDR3aa: CASSQVLLTDTQYF
CDR3nt: TGCGCCAGCAGCCAAGTCCTACTCACAGATACGCAGTATTTT

v_gene: TRBV14
abundance: .
d_gene: .
j_gene: TRBJ1-2
CDR3aa: CASSQEHQSYYGYTF
CDR3nt: TGTGCCAGCAGCCAAGAACACCAAAGCTACTATGGCTACACCTTC

v_gene: TRBV10-2
abundance: .
d_gene: TRBD2
j_gene: TRBJ2-3
CDR3aa: CASSDPSGLTDTQYF
CDR3nt: TGCGCCAGCAGTGATCCTAGCGGGCTCACAGATACGCAGTATTTT

v_gene: TRBV19
abundance: .
d_gene: .
j_gene: TRBJ1-1
CDR3aa: CASSMGQNTEAFF
CDR3nt: TGTGCCAGTAGTATGGGACAAAACACTGAAGCTTTCTTT

v_gene: TRBV25-1
abundance: .
d_gene: TRBD2
j_gene: TRBJ2-2
CDR3aa: CASSKTSGGNTGELFF
CDR3nt: TGTGCCAGCAGTAAAACTAGCGGCGGGAACACCGGGGAGCTGTTTTTT

v_gene: TRBV7-2
abundance: .
d_gene: .
j_gene: TRBJ2-7
CDR3aa: CASSYLQQLVPSSYEQYF
CDR3nt: TGTGCCAGCAGCTACCTGCAGCAGCTAGTGCCTAGCTCCTACGAGCAGTACTTC

v_gene: TRBV6-1
abundance: .
d_gene: .
j_gene: TRBJ1-5
CDR3aa: CASRSSFQPQHF
CDR3nt: TGTGCCAGCAGAAGTTCCTTTCAGCCCCAGCATTTT

v_gene: TRBV6-4
abundance: .
d_gene: .
j_gene: TRBJ2-2
CDR3aa: CASSDDPRGTNTGELFF
CDR3nt: TGTGCCAGCAGTGACGATCCCCGGGGGACGAACACCGGGGAGCTGTTTTTT

v_gene: TRBV7-6
abundance: .
d_gene: .
j_gene: TRBJ2-3
CDR3aa: CASRAASTDTQYF
CDR3nt: TGTGCCAGCAGAGCGGCTAGCACAGATACGCAGTATTTT

v_gene: TRBV27
abundance: .
d_gene: .
j_gene: TRBJ2-5
CDR3aa: CASSFLATQETQYF
CDR3nt: TGTGCCAGCAGTTTCTTGGCAACCCAAGAGACCCAGTACTTC

v_gene: TRBV2
abundance: .
d_gene: TRBD2
j_gene: TRBJ2-3
CDR3aa: CASSGGGGTSGRARDTQYF
CDR3nt: TGTGCCAGCAGTGGCGGCGGGGGCACTAGCGGGAGGGCCAGGGATACGCAGTATTTT

v_gene: TRBV18
abundance: once
d_gene: .
j_gene: TRBJ1-1
CDR3aa: CASSPNTGTITEAFF
CDR3nt: TGTGCCAGCTCACCTAATACAGGGACGATCACTGAAGCTTTCTTT

v_gene: TRBV7-3
abundance: .
d_gene: TRBD1
j_gene: TRBJ2-1
CDR3aa: CASSPRGQRHYNEQFF
CDR3nt: TGTGCCAGCAGCCCCAGGGGACAGAGACACTACAATGAGCAGTTCTTC

v_gene: TRBV4-1
abundance: .
d_gene: TRBD1
j_gene: TRBJ1-2
CDR3aa: CASSQDGTGVNYGYTF
CDR3nt: TGCGCCAGCAGCCAAGATGGCACAGGGGTTAACTATGGCTACACCTTC

v_gene: TRBV7-2
abundance: .
d_gene: TRBD1
j_gene: TRBJ2-5
CDR3aa: CASSLRQGAETQYF
CDR3nt: TGTGCCAGCAGCCTCCGACAGGGAGCGGAGACCCAGTACTTC

v_gene: TRBV23-1
abundance: .
d_gene: .
j_gene: TRBJ2-7
CDR3aa: CASSHIRENYEQYF
CDR3nt: TGCGCCAGCAGTCACATCAGGGAAAACTACGAGCAGTACTTC

v_gene: TRBV18
abundance: .
d_gene: TRBD1
j_gene: TRBJ2-7
CDR3aa: CASSPPLSTGPEQYF
CDR3nt: TGTGCCAGCTCACCCCCCCTATCGACAGGGCCCGAGCAGTACTTC

v_gene: TRBV11-1
abundance: .
d_gene: .
j_gene: TRBJ1-1
CDR3aa: CASSPRQGSTEAFF
CDR3nt: TGTGCCAGCAGCCCCAGGCAGGGGTCCACTGAAGCTTTCTTT

v_gene: TRBV10-2
abundance: .
d_gene: .
j_gene: TRBJ2-5
CDR3aa: CASTGTRQETQYF
CDR3nt: TGCGCCAGCACCGGGACTCGACAAGAGACCCAGTACTTC

v_gene: TRBV4-3
abundance: .
d_gene: TRBD2
j_gene: TRBJ2-3
CDR3aa: CASSQVMTSGRAGTDTQYF
CDR3nt: TGCGCCAGCAGCCAAGTGATGACTAGCGGGAGGGCCGGGACAGATACGCAGTATTTT